These 30 T cell receptor beta chains came from one sample sequenced in a study of T cells expressing NK-cell markers. No DNA is given; TCRdb re-called the 5' RACE reads and lists each CDR3 protein once. The table lists 300,000 to 500,000 distinct CDR3 sequences. The sequenced sample consisted of blood T cells: a sorted CD56 or NKG2C T cell subset, CD4+ or CD8+ T cells, or bulk PBMC T cells (not recorded which). The receptors stem from a woman aged 45-65 years in good health.

This rearrangement joins TRBV24-1 to TRBJ2-1; with no DNA, the TCRdb D assignment of TRBD1 cannot be verified. This CDR3 comprises 17 residues. Germline CDR1 KGHDR, CDR2 SFDVKD. This CDR3 is CATSGSDQGIRNNEQFF.

CDR3: CASSLGGINAFF. The V call is TRBV6-2 or TRBV6-3, the J call TRBJ1-1. From germline, CDR1 is MNHEY and CDR2 SVGEGT. The CDR3 sequence is 12 residues long.

The chain's CDR3 is CASSYSRGSPYNEQFF. This chain links TRBV6-5 with TRBJ2-1; TCRdb lists TRBD2, though no DNA is available to test this call. The CDR3 is 16 amino acids. Germline V gene sequence: CDR1 MNHEY, CDR2 SVGAGI.

This sequence joins TRBV29-1 and TRBJ1-2. CDR3 length: 12 residues. From germline, CDR1 is SQVTM and CDR2 ANQGSEA. The CDR3 region is CSVELKYYGYTF.

J is TRBJ1-1 and V is TRBV4-1; TCRdb's D call, TRBD1, is unchecked because there is no DNA. CDR1 is MGHRA, CDR2 YSYEKL, per germline. The CDR3 contains 13 residues. Here the CDR3 reads CASRVGQGLEAFF.

The chain uses TRBV12-3 or TRBV12-4 and TRBJ2-5. The CDR3 sequence is 14 residues long. CDR3 loop: CATKISATSETQYF.

Here the CDR3 reads CSASVGTGGSQPQHF. The chain is built from TRBV20-1 and TRBJ1-5; the TRBD1 assignment by TCRdb is unverifiable without DNA. Looked up from germline, CDR1 is DFQATT and CDR2 is SNEGSKA (reference sequence). The CDR3 runs to 15 residues.

This sequence joins TRBV3-1 and TRBJ2-2. CDR3 length: 11 amino acids. Germline V lookup: CDR1 LGHDT, CDR2 YNNKEL (reference sequence). The CDR3 loop is CASLAFGELFF.

This CDR3 is CASSLRANVLTF. This chain joins TRBV28 and TRBJ2-6. Germline V CDR1 and CDR2: MDHEN, SYDVKM. CDR3 size: 12 residues. Supplemented by reference TRBV28 and TRBJ2-6, the full variable domain reads DVKVTQSSRYLVKRTGEKVFLECVQDMDHENMFWYRQDPGLGLRLIYFSYDVKMKEKGDIPEGYSVSREKKERFSLILESASTNQTSMYLCASSLRANVLTFGAGSRLTVL.

The rearrangement links TRBV29-1 to TRBJ2-7; absent DNA, TCRdb's TRBD1 call cannot be checked. Germline V gene data show CDR1 as SQVTM and CDR2 as ANQGSEA. The CDR3 loop spans 14 amino acids. Here the CDR3 reads CSVAGTEISYEQYF.

The chain joins TRBV9 to TRBJ2-7; TCRdb's D call of TRBD2 is untestable without DNA. CDR3 length equals 14 residues. Germline V gene sequence: CDR1 SGDLS, CDR2 YYNGEE. The CDR3 sequence: CASSVAGTGDEQYF.

The chain couples TRBV12-3 or TRBV12-4 to TRBJ2-1; absent DNA, TCRdb's TRBD2 call cannot be checked. There are 15 residues in the CDR3. CDR3 loop: CASSPPGLAGAEQFF.

The chain employs TRBV7-3 and TRBJ2-3; without DNA, the TCRdb call of TRBD2 cannot be checked. Germline assignment: CDR1 SGHTA and CDR2 FQGTGA. The CDR3 totals 15 residues. The CDR3 reads CASSLTGTSRDTQYF.

The chain links TRBV24-1 to TRBJ2-1. Germline V gives CDR1 KGHDR, CDR2 SFDVKD. The CDR3 extends over 14 amino acids. The CDR3 sequence: CATSDHVRGNKQFF.

This chain connects TRBV18 to TRBJ2-3; TCRdb's D gene call, TRBD2, goes unchecked for lack of DNA. The CDR3 is 15 amino acids. Germline lookup yields CDR1 KGHSH and CDR2 LQKENI. The CDR3 reads CASSPSGSGLNTQYF.

The rearrangement joins TRBV29-1 to TRBJ2-5; TCRdb's D call, TRBD1, is unchecked because there is no DNA. The germline V gene encodes CDR1 SQVTM and CDR2 ANQGSEA. The CDR3 sequence is 14 residues long. CDR3 sequence reads: CSVATLTGVETQYF.

The CDR3 region is CASSHRQLNTGELFF. V usage is TRBV3-1 and J usage is TRBJ2-2. This CDR3 has 15 residues. Germline V gene lookup returns CDR1 LGHDT and CDR2 YNNKEL (reference sequence).

This chain connects TRBV12-3 or TRBV12-4 to TRBJ2-2; the D call of TRBD1 rests on TCRdb alone, since no DNA is present to check it. The CDR3 consists of 12 residues. CDR3 in amino acids: CASHEVREELFF.

The chain combines TRBV6-2 or TRBV6-3 with TRBJ2-4. CDR1 is MNHEY and CDR2 is SVGEGT in the germline V gene. This CDR3 is 12 amino acids long. The CDR3 sequence is CASSYFLNIQYF.

The chain has TRBV5-1 and TRBJ2-1; TCRdb's D call, TRBD2, is unchecked because there is no DNA. Germline V gene sequence: CDR1 SGHRS, CDR2 YFSETQ. The CDR3 totals 18 residues. CDR3 residues: CASSFRGLASSSYNEQFF.

The chain recombines TRBV5-1 with TRBJ2-7; no DNA is available, so the TRBD1 call from TCRdb remains unchecked. There are 14 residues in the CDR3. From germline, CDR1 is SGHRS and CDR2 YFSETQ. The CDR3 sequence is CASSSGTGSIEQYF.

The chain has TRBV18 and TRBJ1-2; TCRdb selects TRBD1, and the lack of DNA leaves this call unchecked. Germline CDR1 is KGHSH and CDR2 is LQKENI. CDR3 size: 17 residues. CDR3 in amino acids: CASSPNVGQYSLYGYTF.

The rearrangement uses TRBV5-6 and TRBJ1-6; TCRdb lists TRBD1, though no DNA is available to test this call. Germline V lookup: CDR1 SGHDT, CDR2 YYEEEE. CDR3 size: 15 residues. CDR3 in amino acids: CASSFGTDRRTPLHF.

The chain uses TRBV12-3 or TRBV12-4 and TRBJ2-1; the TCRdb D gene call, TRBD1, has no DNA to confirm it. The CDR3 sequence is 14 residues long. CDR3 loop: CASRRQGPLNEQFF.

The V and J genes are TRBV12-3 or TRBV12-4 and TRBJ1-6. The CDR3 is 13 amino acids. CDR3 protein: CASSLISNSPLHF.

This chain links TRBV19 with TRBJ2-7. The CDR3 is made up of 13 amino acids. Germline CDR1 reads LNHDA; CDR2 reads SQIVND (reference sequence). This CDR3 reads CASSLSRLYEQYF.

The CDR3 loop reads CASSEEEIGTKNIQYF. V gene TRBV2 combines with J gene TRBJ2-4. This CDR3 has 16 amino acids. CDR1 SNHLY and CDR2 FYNNEI come from the germline V gene.

The rearrangement uses TRBV11-2 and TRBJ2-3. CDR3 length: 13 residues. The germline CDR1 and CDR2 sequences are SGHAT and FQNNGV. CDR3 sequence: CASSFWSADTQYF.

The chain has TRBV6-1 and TRBJ2-5; TCRdb gives TRBD1 as the D gene, but with no DNA this cannot be confirmed. The CDR3 loop spans 16 amino acids. The germline gives CDR1 MNHNS, CDR2 SASEGT. This CDR3 reads CASSEGLRVGQETQYF.

The chain has TRBV24-1 and TRBJ2-1; the D call from TCRdb, TRBD2, cannot be confirmed without DNA. The CDR3 sequence is 15 residues long. In germline, CDR1 is KGHDR, CDR2 SFDVKD. CDR3 amino acids: CATSRASEFYNEQFF.